The 10 T cell receptor beta chains reported below all come from one sample, sequenced in a study of shared clonotypes between healthy human individuals. The data were produced by immunoSEQ multiplex PCR, yet TCRdb's version contains in-frame clones alone and is incomplete. The sample shows hundreds of thousands of clones, more than 70% of them seen only once. The source material was memory CD4+ T cells sorted from blood. As to subset: CD45RA-negative fraction. The receptors stem from a woman aged 25-40 years in good health.

The chain couples TRBV5-1 to TRBJ2-7; no firm D call. The length of the CDR3 is 13 residues. V was shortened by 0 bases and J by 2 bases, with 6 bases between the two germline ends. CDR1 and CDR2 from the germline V gene are SGHRS and YFSETQ. The CDR3 region is CASSLVAAYEQYF. The DNA for the CDR3 is TGCGCCAGCAGCTTGGTGGCGGCCTACGAGCAGTACTTC.

Only one count was recorded for this clone. The V call is TRBV28, the J call TRBJ1-2; TRBD1 matches at 8 bases. With V trimmed by 5 bases and J by 7 bases, 9 bases remained unmatched. The CDR3 has 14 residues. Looked up from germline, CDR1 is MDHEN and CDR2 is SYDVKM. CDR3 sequence (DNA): TGTGCCAGCAGTAGGACAGGGAACTCCTTTGGCTACACCTTC. This gives the protein CASSRTGNSFGYTF.

The chain links TRBV2 to TRBJ2-3, with D possibly matching TRBD1 (7 bases). There are 14 residues in the CDR3. Germline CDR1 is SNHLY and CDR2 is FYNNEI. V lost 6 bases and J 1 base, leaving 11 bases between the germline ends. The CDR3 nucleotides read TGTGCCAGCAGGTCAGGGGGGCGCACAGATACGCAGTATTTT. Translation gives CASRSGGRTDTQYF.

The gene calls are TRBV6-1 and TRBJ2-7; 13 bases are shared with TRBD2. The CDR3 sequence is 18 residues long. Germline CDR1 and CDR2: MNHNS and SASEGT. Trimming cost V 0 bases and J 1 base; bases outside gene matches: 6. CDR3 region: CASSEALTSGRGSYEQYF. The CDR3 DNA is TGTGCCAGCAGTGAAGCGCTCACTAGCGGGAGGGGTTCCTACGAGCAGTACTTC.

The count of this clone is one. The V call is TRBV7-6, the J call TRBJ2-3; 9 bases are shared with TRBD2. This CDR3 has 16 amino acids. Germline V CDR1 and CDR2: SGHVS, FNYEAQ. V lost 4 bases, J lost 7 bases, and 12 bases stayed unmatched. The CDR3 nucleotides are TGTGCCAGCAGCTCCACGGGTAGCGGGAGTAAAAATACGCAGTATTTT. It translates to CASSSTGSGSKNTQYF.

The V gene is TRBV25-1, the J gene TRBJ2-3; D unclear. CDR3 size: 10 residues. Germline-derived CDR1 and CDR2 are MGHDK and SYGVNS. Trimming took off 8 bases at V and 3 bases at J, with 3 bases between the two ends. CDR3 region: CASRTDTQYF. CDR3 DNA: TGTGCCAGCCGGACAGATACGCAGTATTTT.

Comment on this clone: The identical CDR3 is also encoded by other nucleotide sequences in the sample. CDR3 nucleotide sequence: TGTGCCAGCAGCTTAAGAGGGGGGCAGTTCTTC. This sequence encodes CASSLRGGQFF. The V and J genes are TRBV7-2 and TRBJ2-1; tentative D call: TRBD1 (6 bases). Germline assignment: CDR1 SGHTA and CDR2 FQGNSA. V lost 2 bases and J lost 12, with 8 bases in between. The CDR3 is 11 amino acids.

The chain joins TRBV28 to TRBJ2-2; D is ambiguous. V was pared by 5 bases and J by 8 bases, with 9 bases between. The CDR3 spans 12 residues. Per germline, CDR1 MDHEN and CDR2 SYDVKM. The CDR3 nucleotides are TGTGCCAGCAGTAGAATCGGGGGGGAGCTGTTTTTT. Translating gives CASSRIGGELFF.

The chain has TRBV9 and TRBJ2-3; D is undetermined. CDR3 length: 14 residues. Germline lookup yields CDR1 SGDLS and CDR2 YYNGEE. The V gene lost 0 bases and the J gene lost 3 bases, with 8 bases spanning the gap. DNA of the CDR3: TGTGCCAGCAGCGTAGCTACGAGGACAGATACGCAGTATTTT. Amino acids: CASSVATRTDTQYF. The variable domain in full, with the rest retrieved from reference TRBV9 and TRBJ2-3, is DSGVTQTPKHLITATGQRVTLRCSPRSGDLSVYWYQQSLDQGLQFLIQYYNGEERAKGNILERFSAQQFPDLHSELNLSSLELGDSALYFCASSVATRTDTQYFGPGTRLTVL.

As regards this clone: Other DNA sequences in the sample encode the same CDR3. This chain joins TRBV5-6 and TRBJ1-2; D uncertain. The CDR3 extends over 14 amino acids. Germline loops: CDR1 SGHDT, CDR2 YYEEEE. V was pared by 1 base and J by 1 base, with 8 bases between. CDR3 sequence: CASSLSSLNYGYTF. As DNA, the CDR3 is TGTGCCAGCAGCTTGTCCAGCCTTAACTATGGCTACACCTTC. Combining the CDR3 with reference TRBV5-6 and TRBJ1-2 gives the whole variable domain DAGVTQSPTHLIKTRGQQVTLRCSPKSGHDTVSWYQQALGQGPQFIFQYYEEEERQRGNFPDRFSGHQFPNYSSELNVNALLLGDSALYLCASSLSSLNYGYTFGSGTRLTVV.